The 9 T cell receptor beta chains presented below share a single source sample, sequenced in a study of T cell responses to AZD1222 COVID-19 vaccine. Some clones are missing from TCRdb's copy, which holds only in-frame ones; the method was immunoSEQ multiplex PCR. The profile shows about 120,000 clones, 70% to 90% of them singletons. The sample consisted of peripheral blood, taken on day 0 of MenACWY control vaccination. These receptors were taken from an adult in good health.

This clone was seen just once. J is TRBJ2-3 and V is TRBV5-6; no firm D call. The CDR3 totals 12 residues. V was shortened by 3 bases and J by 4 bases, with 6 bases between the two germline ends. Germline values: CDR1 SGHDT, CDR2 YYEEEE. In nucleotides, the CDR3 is TGTGCCAGCAGCTCTACATCAGATACGCAGTATTTT. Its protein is CASSSTSDTQYF.

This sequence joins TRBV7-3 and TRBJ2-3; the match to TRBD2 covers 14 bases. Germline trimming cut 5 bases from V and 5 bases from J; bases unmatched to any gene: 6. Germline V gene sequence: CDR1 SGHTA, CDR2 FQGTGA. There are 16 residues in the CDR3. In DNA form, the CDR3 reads TGTGCCAGCAGCGCAGGACTAGCGGGGGGCCTAGATACGCAGTATTTT. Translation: CASSAGLAGGLDTQYF.

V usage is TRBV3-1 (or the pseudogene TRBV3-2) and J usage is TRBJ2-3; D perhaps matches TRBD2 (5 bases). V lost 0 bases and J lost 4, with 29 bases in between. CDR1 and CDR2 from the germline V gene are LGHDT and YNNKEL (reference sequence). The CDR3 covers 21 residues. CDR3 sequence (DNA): TGTGCCAGCAGCCAAGAATGGGATCCGGCGGGCTTGCTTCCTTATTCAGATACGCAGTATTTT. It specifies CASSQEWDPAGLLPYSDTQYF.

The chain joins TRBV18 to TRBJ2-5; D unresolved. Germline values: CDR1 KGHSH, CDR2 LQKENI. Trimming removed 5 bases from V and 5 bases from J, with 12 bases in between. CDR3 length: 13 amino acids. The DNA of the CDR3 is TGTGCCAGCTCAGAAAGGTTGGGGGAGACCCAGTACTTC. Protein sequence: CASSERLGETQYF.

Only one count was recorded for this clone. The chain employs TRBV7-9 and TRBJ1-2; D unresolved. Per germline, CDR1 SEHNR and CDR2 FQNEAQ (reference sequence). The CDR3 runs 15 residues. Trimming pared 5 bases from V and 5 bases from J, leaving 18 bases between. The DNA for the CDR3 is TGTGCCAGCAGCCCAGCGCAGGTGGATTATTATGGCTACACCTTC. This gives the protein CASSPAQVDYYGYTF.

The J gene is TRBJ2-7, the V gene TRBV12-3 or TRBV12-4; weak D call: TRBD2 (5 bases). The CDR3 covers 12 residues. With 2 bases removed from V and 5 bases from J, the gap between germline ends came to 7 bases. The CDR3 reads CASSLYGDEQYF. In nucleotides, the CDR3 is TGTGCCAGCAGTTTATACGGGGACGAGCAGTACTTC.

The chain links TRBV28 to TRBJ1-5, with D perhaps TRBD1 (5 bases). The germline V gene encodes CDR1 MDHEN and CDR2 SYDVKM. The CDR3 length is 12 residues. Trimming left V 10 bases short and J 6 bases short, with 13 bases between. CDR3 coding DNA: TGTGCCATTACTGTCGGGGGTCAGCCCCAGCATTTT. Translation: CAITVGGQPQHF.

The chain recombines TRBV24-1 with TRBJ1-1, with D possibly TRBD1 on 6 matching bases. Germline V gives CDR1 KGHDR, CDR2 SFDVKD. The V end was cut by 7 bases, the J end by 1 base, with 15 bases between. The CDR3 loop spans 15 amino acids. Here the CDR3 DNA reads TGTGCCACCAGCAAAAAAGGGGGGAGGAACACTGAAGCTTTCTTT. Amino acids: CATSKKGGRNTEAFF.

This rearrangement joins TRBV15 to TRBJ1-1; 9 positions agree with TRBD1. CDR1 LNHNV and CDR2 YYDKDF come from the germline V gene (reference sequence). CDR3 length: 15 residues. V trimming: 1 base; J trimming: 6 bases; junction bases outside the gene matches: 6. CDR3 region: CATSRVGDRVAEAFF. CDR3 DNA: TGTGCCACCAGCAGAGTGGGGGACAGGGTTGCTGAAGCTTTCTTT.